Listed here is a single T cell receptor (beta chain). Its antigen is not known. The data stem from a study of monozygotic twins with inflammatory bowel disease. General observations from the study: Relative to healthy twins, IBD patients had fewer clonotypes in common with others, a gap that was especially apparent with disease activity.

There were eight separate reactions per sample in which cDNA was made. Two nested PCRs, run for approximately 17 and 9 cycles, were applied to TCRalpha and TCRbeta cDNA. TCRdb reanalyzed the 5' RACE reads, giving one entry per CDR3 protein sequence and no DNA. This repertoire includes more than 300,000 distinct CDR3 sequences. It was from whole blood, with no T cell sorting, that total RNA was isolated. There are 15 residues in the CDR3. The gene calls are TRBV12-3 or TRBV12-4 and TRBJ1-5; no DNA is available, so the TRBD1 call from TCRdb remains unchecked. Sequencing was carried out using blood. This TCR derives from a human donor with ulcerative colitis or Crohn's disease, or a healthy co-twin of an affected twin (not recorded which). The CDR3 is CASSLGYVTDQPQHF.